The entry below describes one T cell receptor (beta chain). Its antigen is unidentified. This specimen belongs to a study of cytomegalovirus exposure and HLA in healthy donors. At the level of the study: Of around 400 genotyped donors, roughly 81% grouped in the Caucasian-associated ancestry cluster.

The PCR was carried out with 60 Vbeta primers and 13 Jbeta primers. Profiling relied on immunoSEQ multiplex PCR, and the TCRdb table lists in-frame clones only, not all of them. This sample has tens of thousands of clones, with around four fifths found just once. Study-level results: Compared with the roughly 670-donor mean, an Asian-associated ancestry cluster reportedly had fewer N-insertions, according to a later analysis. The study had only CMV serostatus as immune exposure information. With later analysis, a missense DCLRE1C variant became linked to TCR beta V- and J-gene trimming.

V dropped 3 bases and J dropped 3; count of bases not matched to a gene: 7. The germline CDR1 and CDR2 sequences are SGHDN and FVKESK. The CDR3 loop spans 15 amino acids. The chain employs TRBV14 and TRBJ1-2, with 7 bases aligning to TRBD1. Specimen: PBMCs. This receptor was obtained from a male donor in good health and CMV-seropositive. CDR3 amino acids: CASSQRLGGDYGYTF. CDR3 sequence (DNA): TGTGCCAGCAGCCAGCGGTTAGGGGGCGACTATGGCTACACCTTC.